This T cell receptor (beta chain) was retrieved from a study of identical twins. CDR1 MNHNS and CDR2 SASEGT come from the germline V gene. Trimming cost V 8 bases and J 6 bases, with 14 bases left between them. The CDR3 spans 13 residues. Via MiXCR, TCRdb re-called the 5' RACE reads, giving one row per CDR3 protein. The sample has a few hundred thousand distinct CDR3 sequences, approximately 8.6% seen once. These records were also assigned to another study, of yellow fever vaccine responses in identical twins.

The sequence was obtained from a woman aged 18-35 years in good health. The source material was CD8+ T cells sorted from blood. The V and J genes are TRBV6-1 and TRBJ2-1; weak D call: TRBD1 (6 bases). CDR3 DNA sequence: TGTGCCAGCCCCAGGGGATTAGGCAATGAGCAGTTCTTC. It translates to CASPRGLGNEQFF.